The 12 T cell receptor beta chains in this list originate from one sample, sequenced in a study of blood T cell repertoires in COVID-19. Only in-frame clones appear in the TCRdb table, and some are missing; sequencing was by immunoSEQ multiplex PCR. The repertoire holds about 140,000 clones, with around 83% as singletons. Sequenced: peripheral blood. The receptors here all came from a man in his sixties with active or convalescent COVID-19.

The chain recombines TRBV7-2 with TRBJ1-2; D gene ambiguous. The germline V gene has CDR1 SGHTA and CDR2 FQGNSA. Trimming took 0 bases from V and 5 from J, leaving 4 bases between them. CDR3 length equals 12 residues. The CDR3 DNA follows: TGTGCCAGCAGCTTAGCCCTGTATGGCTACACCTTC. This sequence encodes CASSLALYGYTF.

The V gene is TRBV30, the J gene TRBJ1-4; TRBD1 might be the D (6 bases). Germline CDR1 is GTSNPN and CDR2 is SVGIG (reference sequence). This CDR3 spans 15 amino acids. Trimming pared 0 bases from V and 4 bases from J, leaving 12 bases between. CDR3 sequence: CAWSVTDRFNEKLFF. The CDR3 coding sequence is TGTGCCTGGAGTGTAACGGACAGATTTAATGAAAAACTGTTTTTT.

CDR3 sequence reads: CASSQGEGKDYEQYF. For the CDR3, the DNA is TGCGCCAGCAGCCAAGGGGAGGGGAAGGACTACGAGCAGTACTTC. The rearrangement joins TRBV4-1 to TRBJ2-7, with 7 bases matching TRBD2. V lost 1 base and J lost 3; bases outside the gene matches: 6. There are 15 residues in the CDR3. CDR1 and CDR2 (germline): MGHRA, YSYEKL.

This rearrangement joins TRBV7-8 to TRBJ1-2; a weak D match, TRBD1 (5 bases). The CDR3 runs to 15 residues. The V gene's germline CDR1 is SGHVS and CDR2 FQNEAQ. V was pared by 1 base and J by 8 bases, with 17 bases between. CDR3 bases: TGTGCCAGCAGCTTAGTCGGGCGGGGGACGTTCGGCTACACCTTC. This sequence encodes CASSLVGRGTFGYTF.

The chain couples TRBV2 to TRBJ2-7, with TRBD2 matching over 8 bases. From germline, CDR1 is SNHLY and CDR2 FYNNEI. V shed 5 bases and J 4 bases; nucleotides not matched to a gene: 10. This CDR3 has 15 residues. The CDR3 DNA follows: TGTGCCAGCAGTCGCCTCGGACTAGCAGCTTACGAGCAGTACTTC. Translation gives CASSRLGLAAYEQYF.

The J gene is TRBJ2-2, the V gene TRBV7-2, with TRBD1 matching 7 bases. Germline V gene sequence: CDR1 SGHTA, CDR2 FQGNSA. Losses at the gene ends were 8 bases for V and 2 bases for J; bases not matched to a gene: 11. There are 16 residues in the CDR3. The CDR3 is CASGGRRQGNTGELFF. CDR3 nucleotide sequence: TGTGCCAGCGGCGGCCGGAGACAGGGTAACACCGGGGAGCTGTTTTTT. The full variable domain, with the rest looked up from reference TRBV7-2 and TRBJ2-2, is GAGVSQSPSNKVTEKGKDVELRCDPISGHTALYWYRQSLGQGLEFLIYFQGNSAPDKSGLPSDRFSAERTGGSVSTLTIQRTQQEDSAVYLCASGGRRQGNTGELFFGEGSRLTVL.

V and J are TRBV29-1 and TRBJ2-5; the D is unclear. The CDR3 loop spans 11 amino acids. In germline, CDR1 is SQVTM, CDR2 ANQGSEA. V was shortened by 4 bases and J by 5 bases, with 8 bases between the two germline ends. CDR3 coding DNA: TGCAGCGTTGGACTTGGGGAGACCCAGTACTTC. It translates to CSVGLGETQYF.

The rearrangement links TRBV11-3 to TRBJ2-3; D uncertain. In germline, CDR1 is SGHNT, CDR2 YENEEA. The CDR3 is 11 residues long. V was pared by 6 bases and J by 6 bases, with 7 bases between. CDR3 loop: CASRRLDTQYF. CDR3 DNA: TGTGCCAGCAGGCGGCTTGATACGCAGTATTTT.

V is TRBV6-1 and J is TRBJ1-2; possible D gene TRBD1, 5 bases. V was trimmed by 2 bases and J by 2 bases, leaving 12 bases between them. Germline CDR1 MNHNS, CDR2 SASEGT. This CDR3 comprises 15 residues. CDR3 coding DNA: TGTGCCAGCAGTGAAACCCTCCCAGGGAACTATGGCTACACCTTC. This codes for CASSETLPGNYGYTF.

This clone has more than one count but fewer than ten. This chain uses TRBV9 with TRBJ1-1; 9 bases line up with TRBD1. This CDR3 has 14 amino acids. The trim removed 3 bases at V and 12 bases at J, leaving 12 bases unmatched. Germline CDR1 is SGDLS and CDR2 is YYNGEE. DNA for the CDR3: TGTGCCAGCAGCGCGGGGGACAGGGTCGGTAGGCCTTTCTTT. This encodes CASSAGDRVGRPFF.

This chain links TRBV5-1 with TRBJ2-2; D might be TRBD1 (6 bases). Per germline, CDR1 SGHRS and CDR2 YFSETQ. This CDR3 is 17 amino acids long. V lost 4 bases, J lost 0 bases, and 16 bases lay in between. The CDR3, as DNA: TGCGCCAGCAGCCCCGGTAGGGGGAGTCCGAACACCGGGGAGCTGTTTTTT. It specifies CASSPGRGSPNTGELFF. Supplemented by reference TRBV5-1 and TRBJ2-2, the full variable domain reads KAGVTQTPRYLIKTRGQQVTLSCSPISGHRSVSWYQQTPGQGLQFLFEYFSETQRNKGNFPGRFSGRQFSNSRSEMNVSTLELGDSALYLCASSPGRGSPNTGELFFGEGSRLTVL.

V is TRBV7-8 and J is TRBJ1-6; 10 nucleotides line up with TRBD1. CDR3 length equals 15 residues. Germline CDR1 is SGHVS and CDR2 is FQNEAQ. Losses at the gene ends were 5 bases for V and 9 bases for J; bases not matched to a gene: 7. The CDR3 sequence: CASSNRQGAGSPLHF. CDR3 DNA sequence: TGTGCCAGCAGCAACCGACAGGGGGCGGGTTCACCCCTCCACTTT.